This T cell receptor (beta chain) comes out of a study of blood T cell repertoires in COVID-19. The CDR3 runs 17 residues. CDR1 and CDR2 (germline): LGHDT, YNNKEL (reference sequence). V lost 5 bases to trimming and J lost 0 bases, with 20 bases between them. The repertoire was sequenced with immunoSEQ multiplex PCR; TCRdb's copy has only in-frame clones and lacks some. The profile shows under 120,000 clones, around 84% of them singletons. What was sequenced was peripheral blood. J is TRBJ2-7 and V is TRBV3-1 (or the pseudogene TRBV3-2); possibly TRBD1 for D (5 bases). The TCR originated in a human donor in a cohort sampled during active COVID-19. The CDR3 protein is CASSGPPADTISYEQYF. CDR3 in DNA: TGTGCCAGCAGCGGACCCCCCGCGGACACTATCTCCTACGAGCAGTACTTC.